This TCR beta chain was recorded in a study of T cell clonality in common variable immunodeficiency. Reduced serum IgG, IgA and/or IgM plus specific antibody deficiency defined CVID. Patients and controls were mostly of Caucasian heritage. CVID subjects had received replacement immunoglobulin for at least one year. TCRdb's table, derived via immunoSEQ multiplex PCR, lists solely in-frame clones and lacks some. The profile covers some 12,000 clones, none occurring a single time. Comments on this clone: Antigen unknown. The read finishes 3 residues shy of the CDR3 end, and the germline J gene is used to complete it.

The CDR3 sequence is 15 residues long. CDR1 is LNHDA, CDR2 SQIVND, per germline (reference sequence). V lost 1 base, J lost 8 bases, and 4 bases stayed unmatched. The study, taken as a whole, reports: CVID subjects showed higher TCRbeta clonality than healthy controls. Fewer deletions and N-nucleotide insertions were reportedly seen in common variable immunodeficiency TCR beta sequences.

The TCR was taken from a human donor with common variable immunodeficiency. The material sequenced was peripheral blood mononuclear cells. V gene TRBV19 combines with J gene TRBJ2-4, with 11 bases matching TRBD1. CDR3: CASSIGTGGLDIQYF. Partial CDR3 DNA: TGTGCCAGTAGTATAGGGACAGGGGGCTTAGACATT. The full variable domain, its missing parts supplied by reference TRBV19 and TRBJ2-4, is DGGITQSPKYLFRKEGQNVTLSCEQNLNHDAMYWYRQDPGQGLRLIYYSQIVNDFQKGDIAEGYSVSREKKESFPLTVTSAQKNPTAFYLCASSIGTGGLDIQYFGAGTRLSVL.